One sample yielded the 10 T cell receptor beta chains listed below, sequenced in a study of TIL therapy for anti-PD-1-resistant metastatic lung cancer. The immunoSEQ assay was v3. The repertoire was sequenced with immunoSEQ multiplex PCR; TCRdb's copy has only in-frame clones and lacks some. Of about 60,000 clones in the sample, 87% were seen once. Time point reported: pre-treatment sample, taken before nivolumab and TIL therapy. This material consisted of blood, taken at baseline. The receptors here all came from a person aged 25 to 79 with non-small cell lung cancer.

The sample holds one count of this clone. V is TRBV9 and J is TRBJ2-3; 14 bases map to TRBD2. Germline V gene sequence: CDR1 SGDLS, CDR2 YYNGEE. This CDR3 contains 19 residues. J was trimmed by 0 bases and V by 4 bases; bases with no gene match: 10. The CDR3 DNA sequence: TGTGCCAGCAGCATGGGGGGACTAGCGGGAGAAATTAGCACAGATACGCAGTATTTT. Translated: CASSMGGLAGEISTDTQYF.

The table lists this clone with a few counts. The chain uses TRBV7-9 and TRBJ2-7; 10 nucleotides agree with TRBD2. The germline CDR1 and CDR2 sequences are SEHNR and FQNEAQ (reference sequence). The V gene end was trimmed by 1 base and the J gene end by 5 bases; junction bases not matched to a gene: 11. There are 17 residues in the CDR3. For the CDR3, the DNA is TGTGCCAGCAGCTTAGTAGCCCGGACTAGCGGAAGTAACGAGCAGTACTTC. Its protein is CASSLVARTSGSNEQYF.

The CDR3 loop is CASSNQGSNQPQHF. The CDR3 nucleotides are TGTGCCAGTAGTAATCAGGGTAGCAATCAGCCCCAGCATTTT. The V and J genes are TRBV19 and TRBJ1-5, with D tentatively TRBD1 (5 bases). CDR1 is LNHDA, CDR2 SQIVND, per germline (reference sequence). The V gene lost 4 bases and the J gene lost 0 bases, with 7 bases spanning the gap. The CDR3 loop spans 14 amino acids. Full variable domain (remainder filled in from reference TRBV19 and TRBJ1-5): DGGITQSPKYLFRKEGQNVTLSCEQNLNHDAMYWYRQDPGQGLRLIYYSQIVNDFQKGDIAEGYSVSREKKESFPLTVTSAQKNPTAFYLCASSNQGSNQPQHFGDGTRLSIL.

This chain links TRBV19 with TRBJ1-2, with 8 bases lining up with TRBD1. Trimming took 3 bases from V and 8 from J; bases not matched to a gene: 2. The CDR3 consists of 12 residues. The germline gives CDR1 LNHDA, CDR2 SQIVND (reference sequence). The CDR3 DNA sequence: TGTGCCAGTAGTATTGACAGGGGCGGCTACACCTTC. Translation gives CASSIDRGGYTF.

V usage is TRBV30 and J usage is TRBJ1-1; D remains ambiguous. Looked up from germline, CDR1 is GTSNPN and CDR2 is SVGIG (reference sequence). CDR3 length: 13 residues. V was shortened by 6 bases and J by 5 bases, with 16 bases between the two germline ends. CDR3 region: CACPSGVGTEAFF. In DNA, the CDR3 is TGTGCCTGCCCGAGTGGGGTAGGGACTGAAGCTTTCTTT.

J is TRBJ2-1 and V is TRBV12-5; D possibly matches TRBD1 or TRBD2 (5 bases each). V lost 5 bases, J lost 4 bases, and 15 bases lay in between. This CDR3 comprises 15 residues. The germline gives CDR1 LGHNT, CDR2 FRNRAP. The CDR3 bases are TGTGCTAGTGGTAGCACGGGACGGACATACAATGAGCAGTTCTTC. Its protein is CASGSTGRTYNEQFF. Full variable domain (remainder filled in from reference TRBV12-5 and TRBJ2-1): DARVTQTPRHKVTEMGQEVTMRCQPILGHNTVFWYRQTMMQGLELLAYFRNRAPLDDSGMPKDRFSAEMPDATLATLKIQPSEPRDSAVYFCASGSTGRTYNEQFFGPGTRLTVL.

CDR3 DNA sequence: TGTGCCAGCAGCTTCGGGGGGCAGGACTATGGCTACACCTTC. Translating gives CASSFGGQDYGYTF. The chain employs TRBV5-6 and TRBJ1-2; D possibly corresponds to TRBD1 (6 bases). This CDR3 contains 14 residues. CDR1 and CDR2 from the germline V gene are SGHDT and YYEEEE. Trimming removed 2 bases at V and 3 bases at J, with 11 bases between.

The chain couples TRBV10-3 to TRBJ2-6; D is ambiguous. Germline CDR1 is ENHRY and CDR2 is SYGVKD. V was cut by 6 bases and J by 4 bases, with 13 bases left in between. This CDR3 has 15 residues. CDR3 bases: TGTGCCATCAGCGGCTACCCCGCCGGGGCCAACGTCCTGACTTTC. It translates to CAISGYPAGANVLTF.

The V and J genes are TRBV5-1 and TRBJ2-7, with TRBD1 matching 9 bases. Trimming took 4 bases from V and 2 from J; bases not matched to a gene: 10. The CDR3 contains 16 residues. The germline V gene has CDR1 SGHRS and CDR2 YFSETQ. The CDR3 nucleotides read TGCGCCAGCAGCGAAGGGTCCGGGACAGGGCCCTACGAGCAGTACTTC. It encodes CASSEGSGTGPYEQYF. Filled out from reference TRBV5-1 and TRBJ2-7, the complete variable domain reads KAGVTQTPRYLIKTRGQQVTLSCSPISGHRSVSWYQQTPGQGLQFLFEYFSETQRNKGNFPGRFSGRQFSNSRSEMNVSTLELGDSALYLCASSEGSGTGPYEQYFGPGTRLTVT.

The genes are TRBV15 and TRBJ2-5, with TRBD1 matching 10 bases. This CDR3 is 15 amino acids long. Trimming at V came to 5 bases and at J to 5 bases, leaving 8 bases not matched to a gene. Germline V gene lookup returns CDR1 LNHNV and CDR2 YYDKDF (reference sequence). Here the CDR3 DNA reads TGTGCCACCAGCGCCCGACAGGGGGCGGGGGAGACCCAGTACTTC. As protein: CATSARQGAGETQYF. Full variable domain (remainder filled in from reference TRBV15 and TRBJ2-5): DAMVIQNPRYQVTQFGKPVTLSCSQTLNHNVMYWYQQKSSQAPKLLFHYYDKDFNNEADTPDNFQSRRPNTSFCFLDIRSPGLGDTAMYLCATSARQGAGETQYFGPGTRLLVL.